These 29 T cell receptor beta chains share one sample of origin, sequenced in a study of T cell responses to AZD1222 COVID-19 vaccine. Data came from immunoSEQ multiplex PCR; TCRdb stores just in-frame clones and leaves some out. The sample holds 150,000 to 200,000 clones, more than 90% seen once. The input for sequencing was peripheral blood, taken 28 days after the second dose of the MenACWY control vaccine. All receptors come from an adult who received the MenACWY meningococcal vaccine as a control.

CDR3 sequence: CASARQGWDEQFF. The CDR3 DNA reads TGTGCTAGTGCACGACAGGGGTGGGATGAGCAGTTCTTC. This sequence joins TRBV12-5 and TRBJ2-1; 8 bases line up with TRBD1. The germline gives CDR1 LGHNT, CDR2 FRNRAP. The CDR3 runs to 13 residues. Trimming at V came to 7 bases and at J to 8 bases, leaving 7 bases not matched to a gene.

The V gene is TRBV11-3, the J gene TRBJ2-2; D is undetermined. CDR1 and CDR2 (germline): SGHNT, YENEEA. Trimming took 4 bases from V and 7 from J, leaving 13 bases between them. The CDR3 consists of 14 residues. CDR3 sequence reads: CASSSTRSGGELFF. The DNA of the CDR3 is TGTGCCAGCAGCTCAACCCGCTCTGGCGGGGAGCTGTTTTTT.

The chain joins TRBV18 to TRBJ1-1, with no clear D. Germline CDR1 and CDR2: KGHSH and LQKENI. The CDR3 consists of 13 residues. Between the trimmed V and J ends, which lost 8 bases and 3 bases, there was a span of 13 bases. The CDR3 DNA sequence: TGTGCCAGCCGACCCGGGCGGGACACTGAAGCTTTCTTT. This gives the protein CASRPGRDTEAFF.

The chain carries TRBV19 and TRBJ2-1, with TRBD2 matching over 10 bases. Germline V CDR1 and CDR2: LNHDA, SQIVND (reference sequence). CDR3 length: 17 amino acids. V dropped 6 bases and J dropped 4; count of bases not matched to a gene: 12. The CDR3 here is CASSLPVGTSVYNEQFF. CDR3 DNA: TGTGCCAGTAGCCTTCCGGTCGGGACTAGCGTTTACAATGAGCAGTTCTTC. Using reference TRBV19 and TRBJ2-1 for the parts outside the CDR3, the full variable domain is DGGITQSPKYLFRKEGQNVTLSCEQNLNHDAMYWYRQDPGQGLRLIYYSQIVNDFQKGDIAEGYSVSREKKESFPLTVTSAQKNPTAFYLCASSLPVGTSVYNEQFFGPGTRLTVL.

The CDR3, as DNA: TGTGCCAGCAGCTTCGGCCGCGCCTACGAGCAGTACTTC. Translating gives CASSFGRAYEQYF. The V and J genes are TRBV5-6 and TRBJ2-7, with unresolved D. Germline CDR1 SGHDT, CDR2 YYEEEE. The CDR3 has 13 amino acids. Trimming took 2 bases from V and 2 from J, leaving 8 bases between them.

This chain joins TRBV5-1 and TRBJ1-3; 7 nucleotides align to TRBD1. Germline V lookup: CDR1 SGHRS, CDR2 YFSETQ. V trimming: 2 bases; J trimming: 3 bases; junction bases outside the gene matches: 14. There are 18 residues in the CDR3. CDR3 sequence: CASSFTSRNRGSGNTIYF. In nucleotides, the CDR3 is TGCGCCAGCAGCTTTACCTCCCGGAACAGGGGAAGTGGAAACACCATATATTTT. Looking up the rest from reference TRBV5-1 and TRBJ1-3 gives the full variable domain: KAGVTQTPRYLIKTRGQQVTLSCSPISGHRSVSWYQQTPGQGLQFLFEYFSETQRNKGNFPGRFSGRQFSNSRSEMNVSTLELGDSALYLCASSFTSRNRGSGNTIYFGEGSWLTVV.

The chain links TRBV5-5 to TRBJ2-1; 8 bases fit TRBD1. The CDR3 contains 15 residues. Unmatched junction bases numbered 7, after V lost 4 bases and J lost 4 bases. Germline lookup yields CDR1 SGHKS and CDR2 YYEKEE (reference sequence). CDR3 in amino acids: CASSQGTGAYNEQFF. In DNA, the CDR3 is TGTGCCAGCAGCCAGGGGACAGGAGCATACAATGAGCAGTTCTTC.

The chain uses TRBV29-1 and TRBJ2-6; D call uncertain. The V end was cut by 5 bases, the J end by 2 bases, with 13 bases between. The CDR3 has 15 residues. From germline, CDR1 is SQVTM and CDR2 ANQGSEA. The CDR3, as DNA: TGCAGCGTTCGATTGGTTGAAACTGGGGCCAACGTCCTGACTTTC. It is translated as CSVRLVETGANVLTF. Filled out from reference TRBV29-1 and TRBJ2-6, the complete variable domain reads SAVISQKPSRDICQRGTSLTIQCQVDSQVTMMFWYRQQPGQSLTLIATANQGSEATYESGFVIDKFPISRPNLTFSTLTVSNMSPEDSSIYLCSVRLVETGANVLTFGAGSRLTVL.

CDR3 nucleotide sequence: TGTGCCAGCAGTGAACCAGGGACTAACTATGGCTACACCTTC. This sequence encodes CASSEPGTNYGYTF. This sequence joins TRBV2 and TRBJ1-2; perhaps TRBD1 as D (5 bases). The CDR3 extends over 14 amino acids. CDR1 is SNHLY, CDR2 FYNNEI, per germline. Trimming took off 2 bases at V and 0 bases at J, with 7 bases between the two ends.

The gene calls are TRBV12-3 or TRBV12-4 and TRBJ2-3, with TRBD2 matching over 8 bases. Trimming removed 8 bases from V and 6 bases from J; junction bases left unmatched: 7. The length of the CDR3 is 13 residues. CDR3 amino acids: CASDGRADDTQYF. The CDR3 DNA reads TGTGCCAGCGACGGGAGGGCCGACGATACGCAGTATTTT.

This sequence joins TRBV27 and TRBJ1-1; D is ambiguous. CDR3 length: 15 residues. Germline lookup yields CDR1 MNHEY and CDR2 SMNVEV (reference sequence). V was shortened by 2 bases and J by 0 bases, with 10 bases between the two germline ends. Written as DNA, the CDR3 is TGTGCCAGCAGTTTAAGGGTACAGTTGAACACTGAAGCTTTCTTT. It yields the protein CASSLRVQLNTEAFF.

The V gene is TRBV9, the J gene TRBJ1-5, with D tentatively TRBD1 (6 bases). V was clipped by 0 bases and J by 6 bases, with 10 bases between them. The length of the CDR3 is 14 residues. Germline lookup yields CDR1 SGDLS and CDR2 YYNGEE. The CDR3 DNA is TGTGCCAGCAGCGTAGAAGGGGGAGGTCAGCCCCAGCATTTT. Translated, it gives CASSVEGGGQPQHF.

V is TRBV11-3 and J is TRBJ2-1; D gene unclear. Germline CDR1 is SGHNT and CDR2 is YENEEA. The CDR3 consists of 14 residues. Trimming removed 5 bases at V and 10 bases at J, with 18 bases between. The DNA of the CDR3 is TGTGCCAGCAGCCTGAGCAAGGTCGTGCACGAGCAGTTCTTC. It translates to CASSLSKVVHEQFF.

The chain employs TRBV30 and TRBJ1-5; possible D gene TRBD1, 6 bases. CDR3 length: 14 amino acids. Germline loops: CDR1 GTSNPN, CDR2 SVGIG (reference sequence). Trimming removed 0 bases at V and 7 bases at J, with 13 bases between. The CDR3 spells CAWSVGGGYQPQHF. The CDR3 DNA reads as TGTGCCTGGAGTGTGGGAGGGGGGTACCAGCCCCAGCATTTT. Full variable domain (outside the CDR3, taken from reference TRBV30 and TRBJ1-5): SQTIHQWPATLVQPVGSPLSLECTVEGTSNPNLYWYRQAAGRGLQLLFYSVGIGQISSEVPQNLSASRPQDRQFILSSKKLLLSDSGFYLCAWSVGGGYQPQHFGDGTRLSIL.

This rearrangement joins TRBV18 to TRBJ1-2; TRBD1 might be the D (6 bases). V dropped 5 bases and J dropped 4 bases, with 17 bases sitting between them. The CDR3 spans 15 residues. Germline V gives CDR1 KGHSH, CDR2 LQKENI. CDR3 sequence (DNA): TGTGCCAGCTCATCCCAACTTGCAGGGGTCTATGGCTACACCTTC. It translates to CASSSQLAGVYGYTF.

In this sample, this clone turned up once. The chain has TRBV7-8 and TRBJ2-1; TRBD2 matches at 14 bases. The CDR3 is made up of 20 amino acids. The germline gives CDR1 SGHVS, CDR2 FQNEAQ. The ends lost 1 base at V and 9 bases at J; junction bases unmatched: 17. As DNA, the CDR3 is TGTGCCAGCAGCTTAGGATATTTCGCGACTAGCGGGAGGGCGCGGATTGAGCAGTTCTTC. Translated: CASSLGYFATSGRARIEQFF.

CDR3 in amino acids: CSVQHSFYEQYF. The CDR3 DNA follows: TGCAGCGTTCAACACAGCTTCTACGAGCAGTACTTC. The chain carries TRBV29-1 and TRBJ2-7; D unresolved. Trimming pared 5 bases from V and 3 bases from J, leaving 11 bases between. The CDR3 has 12 residues. Germline CDR1 SQVTM, CDR2 ANQGSEA.

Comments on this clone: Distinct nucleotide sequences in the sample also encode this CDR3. CDR3 in DNA: TGTGCCTGGAGTGTTGACTCTGGAAACACCATATATTTT. It specifies CAWSVDSGNTIYF. The chain links TRBV30 to TRBJ1-3; no reliable D call. Trimming cost V 0 bases and J 0 bases, with 3 bases left between them. The CDR3 extends over 13 amino acids. Germline assignment: CDR1 GTSNPN and CDR2 SVGIG (reference sequence). Complete variable domain (other parts from reference TRBV30 and TRBJ1-3): SQTIHQWPATLVQPVGSPLSLECTVEGTSNPNLYWYRQAAGRGLQLLFYSVGIGQISSEVPQNLSASRPQDRQFILSSKKLLLSDSGFYLCAWSVDSGNTIYFGEGSWLTVV.

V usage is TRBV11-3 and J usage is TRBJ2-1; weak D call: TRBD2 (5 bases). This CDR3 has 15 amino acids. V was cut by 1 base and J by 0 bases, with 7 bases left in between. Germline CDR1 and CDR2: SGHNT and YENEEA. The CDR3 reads CASSLAGSSYNEQFF. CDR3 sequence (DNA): TGTGCCAGCAGCTTAGCTGGGAGCTCCTACAATGAGCAGTTCTTC.

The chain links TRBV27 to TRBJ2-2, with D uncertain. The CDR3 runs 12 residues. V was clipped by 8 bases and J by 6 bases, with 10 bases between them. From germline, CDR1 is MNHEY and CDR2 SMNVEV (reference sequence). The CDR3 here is CASEGAPGELFF. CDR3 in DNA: TGTGCCAGCGAAGGAGCGCCCGGGGAGCTGTTTTTT.

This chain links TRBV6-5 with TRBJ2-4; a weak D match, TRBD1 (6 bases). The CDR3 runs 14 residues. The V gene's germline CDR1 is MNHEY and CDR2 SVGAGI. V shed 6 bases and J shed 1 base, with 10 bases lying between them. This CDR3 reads CASRVDRAKNIQYF. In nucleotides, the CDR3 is TGTGCCAGCAGGGTCGACAGGGCCAAAAACATTCAGTACTTC.

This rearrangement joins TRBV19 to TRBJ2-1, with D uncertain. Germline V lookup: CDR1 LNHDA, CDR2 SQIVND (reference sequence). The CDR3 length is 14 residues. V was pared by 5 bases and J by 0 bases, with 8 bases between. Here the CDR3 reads CASSLYNSYNEQFF. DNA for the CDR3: TGTGCCAGTAGTCTGTACAACTCCTACAATGAGCAGTTCTTC.

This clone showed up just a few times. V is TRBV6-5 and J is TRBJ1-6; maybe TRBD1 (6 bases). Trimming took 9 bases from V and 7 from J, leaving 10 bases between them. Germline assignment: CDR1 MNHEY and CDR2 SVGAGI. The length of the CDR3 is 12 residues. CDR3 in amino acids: CASGQGNSPLHF. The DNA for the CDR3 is TGTGCCAGTGGGCAGGGGAATTCACCCCTCCACTTT.

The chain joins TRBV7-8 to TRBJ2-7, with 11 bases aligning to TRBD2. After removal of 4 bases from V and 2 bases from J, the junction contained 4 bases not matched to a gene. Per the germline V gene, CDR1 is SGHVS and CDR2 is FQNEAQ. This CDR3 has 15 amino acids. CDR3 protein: CASSSTSGTAYEQYF. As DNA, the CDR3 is TGTGCCAGCAGCTCGACTAGCGGGACCGCCTACGAGCAGTACTTC.

The chain's CDR3 is CASSLNRGAGAAIYNEQFF. CDR3 DNA sequence: TGTGCCAGCAGTTTAAACCGGGGGGCGGGGGCCGCGATCTACAATGAGCAGTTCTTC. The J gene is TRBJ2-1, the V gene TRBV27, with D tentatively TRBD2 (7 bases). CDR3 size: 19 residues. Looked up from germline, CDR1 is MNHEY and CDR2 is SMNVEV (reference sequence). The germline V and J ends were trimmed by 2 bases and 3 bases, with 23 bases remaining between them.

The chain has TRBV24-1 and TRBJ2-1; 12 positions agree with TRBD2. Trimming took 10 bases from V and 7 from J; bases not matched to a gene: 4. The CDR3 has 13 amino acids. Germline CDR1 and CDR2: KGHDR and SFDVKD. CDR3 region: CATGGTSGNEQFF. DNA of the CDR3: TGTGCCACGGGGGGGACTAGCGGGAATGAGCAGTTCTTC.

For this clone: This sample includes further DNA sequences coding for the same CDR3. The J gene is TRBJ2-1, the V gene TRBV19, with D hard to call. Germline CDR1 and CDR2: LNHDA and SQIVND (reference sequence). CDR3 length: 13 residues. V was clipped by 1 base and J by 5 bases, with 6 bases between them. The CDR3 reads CASSIGRNNEQFF. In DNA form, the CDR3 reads TGTGCCAGTAGTATAGGCAGAAACAATGAGCAGTTCTTC.

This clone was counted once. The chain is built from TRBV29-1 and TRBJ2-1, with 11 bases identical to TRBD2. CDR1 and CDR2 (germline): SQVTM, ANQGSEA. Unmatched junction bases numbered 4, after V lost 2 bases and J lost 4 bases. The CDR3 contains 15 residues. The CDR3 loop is CSVETSGGLYNEQFF. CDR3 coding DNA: TGCAGCGTTGAAACTAGCGGGGGATTATACAATGAGCAGTTCTTC.

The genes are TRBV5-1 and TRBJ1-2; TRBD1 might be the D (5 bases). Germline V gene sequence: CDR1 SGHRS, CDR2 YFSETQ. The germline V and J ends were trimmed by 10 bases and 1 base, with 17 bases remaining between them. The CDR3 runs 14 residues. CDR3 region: CAPLGPTVNYGYTF. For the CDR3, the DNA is TGCGCCCCCCTTGGTCCGACAGTTAACTATGGCTACACCTTC.